This T cell receptor beta chain was obtained from a study of blood T cells in healthy people across ages. A second PCR of 7 to 11 cycles used a sample-barcoded 5' primer and a J-beta primer mix. Every sample gave at least 2.5 million paired-end reads containing CDR3. From the 5' RACE reads, TCRdb called clonotypes with MiXCR, one entry per CDR3 protein. The table includes over 1.5 million distinct CDR3 sequences, less than 50% detected once. Donors gave around 10 milliliters of peripheral blood apiece. The CDR3 has 14 amino acids. Germline CDR1 reads MGHRA; CDR2 reads YSYEKL. V was trimmed by 0 bases and J by 11 bases, leaving 16 bases between them.

This chain links TRBV4-1 with TRBJ2-5; D gene uncertain. Material for sequencing was blood. The sequence was collected from a woman aged 40-49 years in good health. CDR3 region: CASSQEARSFKQYF. The CDR3 bases are TGCGCCAGCAGCCAAGAGGCCAGGTCTTTCAAGCAGTACTTC.